This T cell receptor beta chain came from a study of T cells in Graves' hyperthyroidism and ophthalmopathy. Amplification of TCR beta CDR3 regions used RNA as the template. The HTBI set primed first-round TCR CDR3 RT-PCR. TCRdb redid the calling of the multiplex PCR reads with MiXCR, one entry per CDR3 protein. Altogether under 130,000 distinct CDR3 sequences are present, approximately 50% being singletons, with the ten largest covering under 30%. This clonotype appeared a few times. The antigen is unknown. This sequence may be a read error, since a much larger clone differs from it by one base. Pregnant or lactating patients were excluded, as were those with uncontrolled infection or other autoimmune disease. Using around 10 ml of fresh peripheral blood, PBMCs were prepared. General observations from the study: Ophthalmopathy got predicted by the model a median roughly six months before its onset. A model of 13 V-J features distinguished ophthalmopathy from stable hyperthyroidism.

The germline V gene encodes CDR1 SGHDT and CDR2 YYEEEE. There are 14 residues in the CDR3. V was cut by 1 base and J by 2 bases, with 10 bases left in between. The chain is built from TRBV5-6 and TRBJ2-7; D not certain. The sequence came from a man between 35 and 55 years old with Graves' hyperthyroidism. Sample: blood. The CDR3 sequence: CASSLYQNAYEQYF. In nucleotides, the CDR3 is TGTGCCAGCAGCTTGTACCAGAACGCCTACGAGCAGTACTTC.